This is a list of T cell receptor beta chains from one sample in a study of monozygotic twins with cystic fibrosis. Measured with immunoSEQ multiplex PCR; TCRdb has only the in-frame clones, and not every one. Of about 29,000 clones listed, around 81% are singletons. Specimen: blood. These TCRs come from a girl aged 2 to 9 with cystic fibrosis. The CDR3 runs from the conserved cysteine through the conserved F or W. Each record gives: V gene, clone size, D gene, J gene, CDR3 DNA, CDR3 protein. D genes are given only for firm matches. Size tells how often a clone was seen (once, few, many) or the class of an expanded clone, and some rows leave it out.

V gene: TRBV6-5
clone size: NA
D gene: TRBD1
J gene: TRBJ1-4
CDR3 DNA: TGTGCCAGCAGTTACACCGGGACAGGGGCCGAAAAACTGTTTTTT
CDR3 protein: CASSYTGTGAEKLFF

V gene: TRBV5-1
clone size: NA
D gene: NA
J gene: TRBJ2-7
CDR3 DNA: TGCGCCAGCAGCTTGGGTGGGGCGGACTACGAGCAGTACTTC
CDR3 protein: CASSLGGADYEQYF

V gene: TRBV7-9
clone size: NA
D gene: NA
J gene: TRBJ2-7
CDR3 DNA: TGTGCCAGCAGCTTACCAGCGGCAACCTACGAGCAGTACTTC
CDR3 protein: CASSLPAATYEQYF

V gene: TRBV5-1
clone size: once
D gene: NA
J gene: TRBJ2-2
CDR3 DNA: TGCGCCAGCAGTCAACCCCAGGGTACCGGGGAGCTGTTTTTT
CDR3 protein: CASSQPQGTGELFF

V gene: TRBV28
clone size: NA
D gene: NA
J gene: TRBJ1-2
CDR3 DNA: TGTGCCAGCAGTTTGGCAGAGTATGGCTACACCTTC
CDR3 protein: CASSLAEYGYTF

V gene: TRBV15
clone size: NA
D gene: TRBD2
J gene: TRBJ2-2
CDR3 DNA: TGTGCCACCAGCAGACCGGGACTAGCGGGGGGTAACACCGGGGAGCTGTTTTTT
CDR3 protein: CATSRPGLAGGNTGELFF

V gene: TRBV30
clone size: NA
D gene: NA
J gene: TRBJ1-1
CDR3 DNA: TGTGCCGGGAACCGTAGGGGAAACACTGAAGCTTTCTTT
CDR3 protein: CAGNRRGNTEAFF

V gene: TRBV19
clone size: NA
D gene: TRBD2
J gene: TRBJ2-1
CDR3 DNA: TGTGCCACCCTTTACACCGGGACTTACGGGAGGAATGAGCAGTTCTTC
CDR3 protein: CATLYTGTYGRNEQFF

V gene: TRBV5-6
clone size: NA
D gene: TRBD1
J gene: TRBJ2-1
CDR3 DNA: TGTGCCAGCGGTCCGGGACAGGGTTGGAATGAGCAGTTCTTC
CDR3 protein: CASGPGQGWNEQFF

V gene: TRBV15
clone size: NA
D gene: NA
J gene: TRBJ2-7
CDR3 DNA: TGTGCCACCAGCAGATTTAAAGACAGGAGAAAAACCTACGAGCAGTACTTC
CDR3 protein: CATSRFKDRRKTYEQYF

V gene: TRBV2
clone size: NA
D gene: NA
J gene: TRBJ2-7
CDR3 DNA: TGTGCCAGCCAGGAAGGGCCTTACTACGAGCAGTACTTC
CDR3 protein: CASQEGPYYEQYF

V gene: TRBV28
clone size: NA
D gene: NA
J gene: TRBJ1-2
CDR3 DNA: TGTGCCAGCAGTAATAGCGGGGTAAATGGCTACACCTTC
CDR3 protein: CASSNSGVNGYTF

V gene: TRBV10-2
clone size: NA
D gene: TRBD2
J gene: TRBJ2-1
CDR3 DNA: TGCGCCAGCAGTGAGTCGTATTGGACTAGCGGGAGCAATGAGCAGTTCTTC
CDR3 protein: CASSESYWTSGSNEQFF

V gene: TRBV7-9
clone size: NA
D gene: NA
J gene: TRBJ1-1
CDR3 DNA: TGTGCCAGCAGCTTGGGTGGGGGGAACACTGAAGCTTTCTTT
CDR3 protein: CASSLGGGNTEAFF

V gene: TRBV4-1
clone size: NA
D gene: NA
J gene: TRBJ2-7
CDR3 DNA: TGCGCCAGCAGCCAAGCCCATGTTCTGGTTTACGAGCAGTACTTC
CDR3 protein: CASSQAHVLVYEQYF

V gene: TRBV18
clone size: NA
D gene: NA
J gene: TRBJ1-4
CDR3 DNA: TGTGCCAGCTCACCGCTCGGGGTGGGTGAAAAACTGTTTTTT
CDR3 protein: CASSPLGVGEKLFF

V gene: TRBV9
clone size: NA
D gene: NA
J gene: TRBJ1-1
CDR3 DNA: TGTGCCAGCAGCCCCGGGACACCGAACACTGAAGCTTTCTTT
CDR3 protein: CASSPGTPNTEAFF

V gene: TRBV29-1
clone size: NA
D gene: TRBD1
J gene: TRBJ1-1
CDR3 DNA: TGCAGCGTGACCCGGGACAGGGACACTGAAGCTTTCTTT
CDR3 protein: CSVTRDRDTEAFF

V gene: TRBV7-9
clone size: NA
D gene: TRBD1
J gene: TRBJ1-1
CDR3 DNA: TGTGCCAGCAGTCGGACAGGGGGAAGTGAAAGGAAGAACACTGAAGCTTTCTTT
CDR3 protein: CASSRTGGSERKNTEAFF

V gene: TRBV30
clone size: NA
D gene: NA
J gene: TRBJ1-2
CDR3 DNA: TGTGCCTGGAGCCAGGTGGCGGACATCTATGGCTACACCTTC
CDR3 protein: CAWSQVADIYGYTF

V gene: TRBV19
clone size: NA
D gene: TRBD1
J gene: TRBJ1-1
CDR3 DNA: TGTGCCAGTAGTGTAGACAGGGGGCGCATACCAAGGACTGAAGCTTTCTTT
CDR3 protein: CASSVDRGRIPRTEAFF

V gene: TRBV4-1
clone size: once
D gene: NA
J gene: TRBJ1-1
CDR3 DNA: TGCGCCAGCAGCCTCGGGTTGAACACTGAAGCTTTCTTT
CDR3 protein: CASSLGLNTEAFF

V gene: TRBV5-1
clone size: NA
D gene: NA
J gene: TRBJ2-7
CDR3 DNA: TGCGCCAGCAGCTTCTCCGGGTCCTACGAGCAGTACTTC
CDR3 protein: CASSFSGSYEQYF

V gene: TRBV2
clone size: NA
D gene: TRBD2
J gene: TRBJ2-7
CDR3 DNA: TGTGCCAGCAGTGGTGGGACTACCTACGAGCAGTACTTC
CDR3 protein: CASSGGTTYEQYF

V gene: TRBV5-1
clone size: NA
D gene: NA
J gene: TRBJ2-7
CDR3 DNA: TGCGCCAGCAGTCCCAGGGGCACGGAATACGAGCAGTACTTC
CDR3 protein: CASSPRGTEYEQYF

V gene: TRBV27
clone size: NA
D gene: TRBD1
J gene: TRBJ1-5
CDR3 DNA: TGTGCCAGCAGTCCGAGAACAGGGGGCGGGCAGCCCCAGCATTTT
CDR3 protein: CASSPRTGGGQPQHF

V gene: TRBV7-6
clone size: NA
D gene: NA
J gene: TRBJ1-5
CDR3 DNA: TGTGCCAGCAGTTTGGGGGGTAGGCAGCCCCAGCATTTT
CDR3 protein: CASSLGGRQPQHF

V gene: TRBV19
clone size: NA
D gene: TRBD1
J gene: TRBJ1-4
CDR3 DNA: TGTGCCAGTAGTCCGACAAAACCAGGGGGCATTAGGTCAACGACTAATGAAAAACTGTTTTTT
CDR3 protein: CASSPTKPGGIRSTTNEKLFF

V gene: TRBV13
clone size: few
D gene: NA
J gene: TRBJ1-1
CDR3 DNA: TGTGCCAGCAGCTCCTCGGAGACAGTGGCAACCCTTGAAGCTTTCTTT
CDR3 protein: CASSSSETVATLEAFF